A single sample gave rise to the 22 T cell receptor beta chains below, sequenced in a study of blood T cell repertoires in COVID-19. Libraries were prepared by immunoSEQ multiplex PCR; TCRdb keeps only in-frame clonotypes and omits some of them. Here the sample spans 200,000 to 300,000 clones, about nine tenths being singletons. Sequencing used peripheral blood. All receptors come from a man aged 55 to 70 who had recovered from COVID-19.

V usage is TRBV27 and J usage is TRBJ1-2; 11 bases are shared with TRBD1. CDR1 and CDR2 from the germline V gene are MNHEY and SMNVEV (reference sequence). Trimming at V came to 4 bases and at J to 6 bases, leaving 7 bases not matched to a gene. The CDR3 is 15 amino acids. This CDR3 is CASSSPRTGGNGYTF. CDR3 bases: TGTGCCAGCAGTTCTCCTCGGACAGGGGGCAATGGCTACACCTTC.

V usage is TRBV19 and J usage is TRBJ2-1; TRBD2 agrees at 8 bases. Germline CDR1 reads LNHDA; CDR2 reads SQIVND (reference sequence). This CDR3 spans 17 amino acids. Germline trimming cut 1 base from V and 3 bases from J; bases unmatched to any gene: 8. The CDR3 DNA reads TGTGCCAGTAGTATAGTCGCAGCCGGGGGGGGCTACAATGAGCAGTTCTTC. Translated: CASSIVAAGGGYNEQFF. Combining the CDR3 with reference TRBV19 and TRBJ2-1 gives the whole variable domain DGGITQSPKYLFRKEGQNVTLSCEQNLNHDAMYWYRQDPGQGLRLIYYSQIVNDFQKGDIAEGYSVSREKKESFPLTVTSAQKNPTAFYLCASSIVAAGGGYNEQFFGPGTRLTVL.

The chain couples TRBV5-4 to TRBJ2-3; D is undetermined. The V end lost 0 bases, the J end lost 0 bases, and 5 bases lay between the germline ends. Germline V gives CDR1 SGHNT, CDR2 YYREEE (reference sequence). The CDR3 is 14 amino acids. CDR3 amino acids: CASSLVLSTDTQYF. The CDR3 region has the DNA TGTGCCAGCAGCTTGGTACTTAGCACAGATACGCAGTATTTT.

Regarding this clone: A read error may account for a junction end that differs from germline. The CDR3 coding sequence is TGCCGCGTGGGGGGCGGGGGGGCTGCAGATACGCAGTATTTT. Translation: CRVGGGGAADTQYF. The chain uses TRBV29-1 and TRBJ2-3; 9 positions agree with TRBD2. There are 14 residues in the CDR3. From germline, CDR1 is SQVTM and CDR2 ANQGSEA.

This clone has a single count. Written as DNA, the CDR3 is TGTGCCAGCTCCCCAAGCACGAACACCGGGGAGCTGTTTTTT. It encodes CASSPSTNTGELFF. V and J are TRBV18 and TRBJ2-2; D call uncertain. V was cut by 6 bases and J by 0 bases, with 8 bases left in between. The CDR3 spans 14 residues. CDR1 is KGHSH, CDR2 LQKENI, per germline. The full variable domain, completed using reference TRBV18 and TRBJ2-2, is NAGVMQNPRHLVRRRGQEARLRCSPMKGHSHVYWYRQLPEEGLKFMVYLQKENIIDESGMPKERFSAEFPKEGPSILRIQQVVRGDSAAYFCASSPSTNTGELFFGEGSRLTVL.

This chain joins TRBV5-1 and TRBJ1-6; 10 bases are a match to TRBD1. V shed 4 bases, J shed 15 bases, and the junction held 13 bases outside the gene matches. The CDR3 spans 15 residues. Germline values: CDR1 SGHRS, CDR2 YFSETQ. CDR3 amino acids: CASSNAGTGEGGLHF. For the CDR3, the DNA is TGCGCCAGCAGCAATGCCGGGACAGGGGAAGGGGGCCTCCACTTT.

The CDR3 reads CASSYTGHGNQPQHF. The CDR3 region has the DNA TGTGCCAGCAGCTATACAGGTCATGGCAATCAGCCCCAGCATTTT. The chain is built from TRBV7-8 and TRBJ1-5; possible D gene TRBD1, 5 bases. The CDR3 has 15 residues. Germline V lookup: CDR1 SGHVS, CDR2 FQNEAQ. Between the trimmed V and J ends, which lost 4 bases and 2 bases, there was a span of 12 bases.

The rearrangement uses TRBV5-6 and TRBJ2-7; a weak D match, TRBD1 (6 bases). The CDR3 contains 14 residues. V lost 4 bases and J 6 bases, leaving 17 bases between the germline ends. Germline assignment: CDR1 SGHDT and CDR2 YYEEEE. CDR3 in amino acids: CASSADRTYGEQYF. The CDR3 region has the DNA TGTGCCAGCAGCGCCGACAGGACCTACGGCGAGCAGTACTTC.

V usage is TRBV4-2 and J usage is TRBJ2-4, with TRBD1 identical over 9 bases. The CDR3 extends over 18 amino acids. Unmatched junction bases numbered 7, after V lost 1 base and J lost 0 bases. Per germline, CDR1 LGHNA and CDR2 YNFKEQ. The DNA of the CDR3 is TGTGCCAGCAGCCAAGGGACAGGGGCGGGAGTAGCCAAAAACATTCAGTACTTC. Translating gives CASSQGTGAGVAKNIQYF.

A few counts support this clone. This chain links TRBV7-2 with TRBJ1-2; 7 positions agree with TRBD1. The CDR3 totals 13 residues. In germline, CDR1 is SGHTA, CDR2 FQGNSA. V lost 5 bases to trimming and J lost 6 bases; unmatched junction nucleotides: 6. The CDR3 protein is CASSRQGVDGYTF. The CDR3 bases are TGTGCCAGCAGCAGACAGGGTGTGGATGGCTACACCTTC. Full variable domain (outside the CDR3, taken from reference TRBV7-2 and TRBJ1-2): GAGVSQSPSNKVTEKGKDVELRCDPISGHTALYWYRQSLGQGLEFLIYFQGNSAPDKSGLPSDRFSAERTGGSVSTLTIQRTQQEDSAVYLCASSRQGVDGYTFGSGTRLTVV.

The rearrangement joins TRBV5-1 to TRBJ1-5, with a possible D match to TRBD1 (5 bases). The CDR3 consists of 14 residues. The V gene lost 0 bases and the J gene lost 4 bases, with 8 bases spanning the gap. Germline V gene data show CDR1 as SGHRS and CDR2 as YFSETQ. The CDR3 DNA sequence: TGCGCCAGCAGCTTGGGTGGACAAAATCAGCCCCAGCATTTT. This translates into CASSLGGQNQPQHF.

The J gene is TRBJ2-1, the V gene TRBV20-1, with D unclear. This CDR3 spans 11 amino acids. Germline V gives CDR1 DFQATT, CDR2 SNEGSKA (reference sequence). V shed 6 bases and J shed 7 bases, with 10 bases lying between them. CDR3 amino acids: CSASRYNEQFF. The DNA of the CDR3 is TGCAGTGCCTCTAGATATAATGAGCAGTTCTTC.

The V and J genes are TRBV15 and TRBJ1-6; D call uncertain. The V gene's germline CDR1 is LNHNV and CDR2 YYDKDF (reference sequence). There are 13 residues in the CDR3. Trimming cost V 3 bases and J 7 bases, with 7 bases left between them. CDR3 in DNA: TGTGCCACCAGCAGCCTACAGAATTCACCCCTCCACTTT. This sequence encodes CATSSLQNSPLHF.

For the CDR3, the DNA is TGTGCCAGCAGCTCCGGGACTAGCGGGGCCGGCGGGGAGCTGTTTTTT. Amino acids: CASSSGTSGAGGELFF. The chain links TRBV27 to TRBJ2-2, with TRBD2 matching 13 bases. From germline, CDR1 is MNHEY and CDR2 SMNVEV (reference sequence). The length of the CDR3 is 16 residues. Trimming took 6 bases from V and 7 from J; bases not matched to a gene: 8.

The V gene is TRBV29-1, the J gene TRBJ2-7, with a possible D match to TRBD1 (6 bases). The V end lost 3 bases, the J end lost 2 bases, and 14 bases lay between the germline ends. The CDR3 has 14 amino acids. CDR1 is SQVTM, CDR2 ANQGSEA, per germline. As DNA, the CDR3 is TGCAGCGTTGAGTCAGGGGCTGGGGCCTACGAGCAGTACTTC. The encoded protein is CSVESGAGAYEQYF.

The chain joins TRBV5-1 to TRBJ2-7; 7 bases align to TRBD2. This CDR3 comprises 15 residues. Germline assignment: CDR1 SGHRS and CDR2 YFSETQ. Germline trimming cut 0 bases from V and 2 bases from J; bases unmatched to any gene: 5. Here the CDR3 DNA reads TGCGCCAGCAGCTTGGCCGGGAGGCTTACCTACGAGCAGTACTTC. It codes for CASSLAGRLTYEQYF.

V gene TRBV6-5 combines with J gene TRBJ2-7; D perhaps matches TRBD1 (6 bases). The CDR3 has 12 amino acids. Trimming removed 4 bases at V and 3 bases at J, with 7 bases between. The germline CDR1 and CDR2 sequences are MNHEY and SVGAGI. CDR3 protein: CASSSGHYEQYF. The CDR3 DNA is TGTGCCAGCAGTTCGGGACACTACGAGCAGTACTTC.

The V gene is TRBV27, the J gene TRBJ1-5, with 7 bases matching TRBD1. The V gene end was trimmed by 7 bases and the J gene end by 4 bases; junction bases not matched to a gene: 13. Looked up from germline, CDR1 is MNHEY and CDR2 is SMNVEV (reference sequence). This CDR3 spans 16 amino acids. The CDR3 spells CASTSLSGQPNQPQHF. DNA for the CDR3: TGTGCCAGCACCTCATTGTCGGGACAGCCAAATCAGCCCCAGCATTTT.

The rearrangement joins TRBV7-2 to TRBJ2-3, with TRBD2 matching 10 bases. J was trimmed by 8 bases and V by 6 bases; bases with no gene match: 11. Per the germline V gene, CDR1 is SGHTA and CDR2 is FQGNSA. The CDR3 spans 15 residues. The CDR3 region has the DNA TGTGCCAGCAGGAGAACTAGCGGGGTACCGGGTACGCAGTATTTT. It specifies CASRRTSGVPGTQYF.

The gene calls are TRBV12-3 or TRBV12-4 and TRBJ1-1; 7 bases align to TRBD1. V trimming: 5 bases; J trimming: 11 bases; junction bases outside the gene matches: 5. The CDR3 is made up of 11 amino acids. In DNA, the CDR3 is TGTGCCAGCAGTAACAGGGGAGAGGCTTTCTTT. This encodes CASSNRGEAFF.

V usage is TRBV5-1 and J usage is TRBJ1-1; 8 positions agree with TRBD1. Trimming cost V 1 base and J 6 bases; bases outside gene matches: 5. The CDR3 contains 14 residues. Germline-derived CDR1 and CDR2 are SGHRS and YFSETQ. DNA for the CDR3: TGCGCCAGCAGCTTGTATAACAGGGGGGCTGAAGCTTTCTTT. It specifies CASSLYNRGAEAFF.

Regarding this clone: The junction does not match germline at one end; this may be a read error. The CDR3 reads CASSQLPGQGEIQYF. The CDR3 DNA follows: TGTGCCAGCAGCCAACTCCCGGGACAGGGGGAGATCCAGTACTTC. The chain has TRBV3-1 (or the pseudogene TRBV3-2) and TRBJ2-5, with TRBD1 matching over 11 bases. Germline assignment: CDR1 LGHDT and CDR2 YNNKEL (reference sequence). The CDR3 is 15 amino acids.